This TCR beta chain was retrieved from a study of metastatic and nonmetastatic thyroid tumors. This clone has ten or more counts. Original processing notes: Clinicopathological groups of papillary thyroid cancer showed CDR3 differences that were used to build a distant-metastasis classifier. TCRdb re-called the PCR reads via MiXCR. TCRdb's processing, not the authors' own work, is the source of the V and J calls. The sample has around 26,000 clones; 15% are singletons. Treatment of any kind had been given to no patient before thyroid surgery. The TCR comes from a female donor with papillary thyroid cancer or a benign thyroid nodule (not recorded which). Some clones in this sample may be carry-over from other donors' samples. The specimen sequenced was blood.

CDR3 sequence reads: CASSMLVNYGYTF. The CDR3 coding sequence is TGTGCCAGTAGTATGCTCGTTAACTATGGCTACACCTTC. The chain uses TRBV19 and TRBJ1-2; D is ambiguous. Per germline, CDR1 LNHDA and CDR2 SQIVND (reference sequence). The CDR3 totals 13 residues. The V end was cut by 3 bases, the J end by 1 base, with 6 bases between.